Sequencing of this T cell receptor beta chain was carried out in a study of T cell clonotyping in hematopoietic cell transplantation. In this sample, this clone turned up a few times. The germline CDR1 and CDR2 sequences are SNHLY and FYNNEI. This CDR3 region has 14 residues. V shed 8 bases and J shed 7 bases, with 21 bases lying between them. Measured with immunoSEQ multiplex PCR; TCRdb has only the in-frame clones, and not every one. This table has 7,500 to 8,500 clones, roughly 62% appearing once. This clonotype was obtained from a male patient aged 60 to 75 who had an allogeneic stem cell transplant from an unrelated donor, so the T cells may come from the graft donor. Some clones in this sample may be carry-over from other donors' samples. The source was peripheral blood mononuclear cells, collected 100 days after allogeneic stem cell transplant. The chain is built from TRBV2 and TRBJ2-7, with a tentative D call TRBD2 (7 bases). The CDR3 reads CASGGGQRTREQYF. For the CDR3, the DNA is TGTGCCAGCGGAGGGGGTCAGCGGACTAGGGAGCAGTACTTC.